Following are 25 T cell receptor beta chains from one sample sequenced in a study of cytomegalovirus exposure and HLA in healthy donors. Sequencing was performed with immunoSEQ multiplex PCR; in TCRdb, only in-frame clones are kept and a portion is missing. The sample includes 150,000 to 200,000 clones, 70% to 90% of them seen just once. The sample taken for sequencing was PBMCs. These receptors all come from a man aged 25-40 years in good health and CMV-seropositive.

The rearrangement links TRBV19 to TRBJ2-7; D gene ambiguous. V shed 6 bases and J shed 0 bases, with 9 bases lying between them. Germline V CDR1 and CDR2: LNHDA, SQIVND (reference sequence). The CDR3 totals 13 residues. The DNA of the CDR3 is TGTGCCAGTAGATCCCCGAGCTCCTACGAGCAGTACTTC. This sequence encodes CASRSPSSYEQYF.

This chain uses TRBV6-5 with TRBJ1-2; 9 bases agree with TRBD1. The trim removed 6 bases at V and 8 bases at J, leaving 7 bases unmatched. Germline lookup yields CDR1 MNHEY and CDR2 SVGAGI. The CDR3 length is 13 residues. The CDR3 loop reads CASRSGTGSGYTF. CDR3 coding DNA: TGTGCCAGCAGATCCGGGACAGGGAGCGGCTACACCTTC.

The rearrangement links TRBV7-6 to TRBJ2-5; weak D call: TRBD1 (5 bases). The CDR3 sequence is 16 residues long. Germline assignment: CDR1 SGHVS and CDR2 FNYEAQ. The V gene lost 5 bases and the J gene lost 2 bases, with 18 bases spanning the gap. CDR3 DNA sequence: TGTGCCAGCAGCCTAGGAGACAGAACCCTTCAAGAGACCCAGTACTTC. Amino acid sequence: CASSLGDRTLQETQYF.

A note on this clone: Germline is not matched at one junction end, which may reflect a read error. The chain employs TRBV7-7 and TRBJ2-1, with 14 bases lining up with TRBD2. The CDR3 has 15 amino acids. Germline CDR1 is SSHAT and CDR2 is FNYEAQ (reference sequence). CDR3 sequence (DNA): TGTGCTAGCAGCCTGGGACTAGCGGGGGTCAATGAGCAGTTCTTC. This codes for CASSLGLAGVNEQFF.

V gene TRBV7-9 combines with J gene TRBJ2-5, with 9 bases identical to TRBD2. Unmatched junction bases numbered 12, after V lost 5 bases and J lost 2 bases. The CDR3 extends over 17 amino acids. CDR1 is SEHNR and CDR2 is FQNEAQ in the germline V gene (reference sequence). CDR3 region: CASSPPRLAGIQETQYF. The CDR3 bases are TGTGCCAGCAGCCCCCCGCGGCTAGCGGGGATACAAGAGACCCAGTACTTC.

The table lists this clone with a count of one. The chain recombines TRBV7-3 with TRBJ2-2; 9 bases are a match to TRBD2. CDR3 length: 21 residues. V dropped 4 bases and J dropped 6; count of bases not matched to a gene: 24. Germline V lookup: CDR1 SGHTA, CDR2 FQGTGA. As DNA, the CDR3 is TGTGCCAGCAGCTGGAAATTAAACCCAATGGGACTAGCACATGAAGCCGGGGAGCTGTTTTTT. This translates into CASSWKLNPMGLAHEAGELFF.

The chain employs TRBV4-1 and TRBJ1-4; D gene unclear. From germline, CDR1 is MGHRA and CDR2 YSYEKL. V was shortened by 1 base and J by 5 bases, with 8 bases between the two germline ends. This CDR3 is built from 14 residues. This chain's CDR3 is CASSQGRGNEKLFF. CDR3 bases: TGCGCCAGCAGCCAAGGGCGAGGGAATGAAAAACTGTTTTTT.

This clone has only a few counts. The chain couples TRBV19 to TRBJ2-7; possibly TRBD1 for D (6 bases). Trimming removed 4 bases at V and 7 bases at J, with 17 bases between. This CDR3 region has 14 residues. CDR1 is LNHDA, CDR2 SQIVND, per germline (reference sequence). CDR3 region: CASSRGQSLGEQYF. The CDR3 nucleotides are TGTGCCAGTAGTAGAGGACAGTCCTTGGGGGAGCAGTACTTC.

In its sample, this clone was seen a few times. The V gene is TRBV29-1, the J gene TRBJ1-2, with D unresolved. From germline, CDR1 is SQVTM and CDR2 ANQGSEA. The CDR3 length is 12 residues. V lost 7 bases and J 6 bases, leaving 15 bases between the germline ends. The CDR3 DNA reads as TGCAGCGACTCGAAGAACGGGGATGGCTACACCTTC. Its translation is CSDSKNGDGYTF.

The chain combines TRBV7-2 with TRBJ2-3; a weak D match, TRBD1 (7 bases). The germline CDR1 and CDR2 sequences are SGHTA and FQGNSA. V was shortened by 1 base and J by 7 bases, with 15 bases between the two germline ends. The CDR3 is 15 residues long. The CDR3 region is CASSLGGAGGNTQYF. DNA for the CDR3: TGTGCCAGCAGCTTAGGGGGGGCAGGGGGTAATACGCAGTATTTT.

The CDR3 bases are TGCGCCAGCAGCCTAACTGGAGGTACTGAAGCTTTCTTT. Translating it yields CASSLTGGTEAFF. This chain uses TRBV4-1 with TRBJ1-1; D is unresolved. The germline V and J ends were trimmed by 4 bases and 5 bases, with 11 bases remaining between them. Germline V lookup: CDR1 MGHRA, CDR2 YSYEKL. The CDR3 sequence is 13 residues long.

This clone occurred a few times. The rearrangement joins TRBV11-2 to TRBJ1-1, with 8 bases that match TRBD1. The junction had 10 bases not matched to a gene; V was cut back by 6 bases and J by 1 base. Germline CDR1 SGHAT, CDR2 FQNNGV. The CDR3 runs to 16 residues. Here the CDR3 reads CASSRRQGTSNTEAFF. In DNA form, the CDR3 reads TGTGCCAGCAGTCGTAGACAGGGGACCTCGAACACTGAAGCTTTCTTT.

The CDR3 spells CASSQGWTGGNEQYF. The CDR3 nucleotides are TGCGCCAGCAGCCAGGGTTGGACAGGGGGTAACGAGCAGTACTTC. V usage is TRBV4-3 and J usage is TRBJ2-7; 10 bases fit TRBD1. The CDR3 sequence is 15 residues long. The V gene's germline CDR1 is LGHNA and CDR2 YSLEER. Losses at the gene ends were 3 bases for V and 5 bases for J; bases not matched to a gene: 7.

The chain carries TRBV7-3 and TRBJ1-1, with unresolved D. CDR1 is SGHTA, CDR2 FQGTGA, per germline. V was shortened by 2 bases and J by 4 bases, with 8 bases between the two germline ends. The CDR3 has 13 amino acids. The CDR3, as DNA: TGTGCCAGCAGCTTAGAGGGCGGCACTGAAGCTTTCTTT. It yields the protein CASSLEGGTEAFF.

The chain recombines TRBV6-6 with TRBJ2-3; 9 positions match TRBD1. This CDR3 contains 15 residues. CDR1 and CDR2 from the germline V gene are MNHNY and SVGAGI (reference sequence). With V trimmed by 6 bases and J by 6 bases, 10 bases remained unmatched. CDR3 DNA sequence: TGTGCCAGCAGCCCCGGTGGGACAGGGAAGGATACGCAGTATTTT. It yields the protein CASSPGGTGKDTQYF.

This sequence joins TRBV2 and TRBJ1-5; TRBD1 agrees at 7 bases. The V segment lost 4 bases and the J segment 5 bases; nucleotides outside the gene matches: 8. The CDR3 has 15 amino acids. Germline V gene lookup returns CDR1 SNHLY and CDR2 FYNNEI. As DNA, the CDR3 is TGTGCCAGCAGTGCGAGGGACAGAAAAGATCAGCCCCAGCATTTT. This encodes CASSARDRKDQPQHF.

The chain employs TRBV5-6 and TRBJ2-5, with 9 bases lining up with TRBD2. The CDR3 consists of 17 residues. Unmatched junction bases numbered 6, after V lost 0 bases and J lost 0 bases. Germline V gene lookup returns CDR1 SGHDT and CDR2 YYEEEE. The CDR3 protein is CASSLELAGLYQETQYF. The CDR3 region has the DNA TGTGCCAGCAGCTTGGAGCTAGCGGGACTGTACCAAGAGACCCAGTACTTC.

The genes are TRBV30 and TRBJ1-1, with 7 nucleotides matching TRBD1. The CDR3 is made up of 14 amino acids. V lost 3 bases to trimming and J lost 1 base; unmatched junction nucleotides: 5. Germline CDR1 and CDR2: GTSNPN and SVGIG (reference sequence). The CDR3 loop is CAWRAGGPNTEAFF. CDR3 in DNA: TGTGCCTGGAGGGCAGGGGGGCCGAACACTGAAGCTTTCTTT.

J is TRBJ2-2 and V is TRBV6-1; 8 bases map to TRBD2. V was pared by 7 bases and J by 1 base, with 5 bases of the junction left unmatched. The CDR3 is made up of 15 amino acids. Per the germline V gene, CDR1 is MNHNS and CDR2 is SASEGT. CDR3 sequence reads: CASIASGGNTGELFF. CDR3 nucleotides: TGTGCCAGCATCGCAAGCGGGGGGAACACCGGGGAGCTGTTTTTT.

In regard to this clone: Relative to the germline gene, one junction end is altered; a read error may explain this. V is TRBV7-2 and J is TRBJ2-1, with a weak D call TRBD1 (5 bases). Germline CDR1 reads SGHTA; CDR2 reads FQGNSA. The CDR3 extends over 15 amino acids. The CDR3 DNA follows: TGTGCCAGCAGCATTGCAGGGTACTCCCACAATGAGCAGTTCTTC. Its protein product is CASSIAGYSHNEQFF. Full variable domain (outside the CDR3, taken from reference TRBV7-2 and TRBJ2-1): GAGVSQSPSNKVTEKGKDVELRCDPISGHTALYWYRQSLGQGLEFLIYFQGNSAPDKSGLPSDRFSAERTGGSVSTLTIQRTQQEDSAVYLCASSIAGYSHNEQFFGPGTRLTVL.

The V call is TRBV9, the J call TRBJ2-7, with 10 positions matching TRBD2. The CDR3 has 16 residues. After removal of 0 bases from V and 3 bases from J, the junction contained 6 bases not matched to a gene. Germline V gives CDR1 SGDLS, CDR2 YYNGEE. CDR3 protein: CASSVEVAGGLYEQYF. Here the CDR3 DNA reads TGTGCCAGCAGCGTAGAGGTAGCGGGGGGCCTCTACGAGCAGTACTTC.

The genes are TRBV4-3 and TRBJ1-2, with 9 bases lining up with TRBD1. The trim removed 1 base at V and 8 bases at J, leaving 5 bases unmatched. Per germline, CDR1 LGHNA and CDR2 YSLEER. The CDR3 has 14 residues. CDR3 in amino acids: CASSQGGQGRGYTF. DNA for the CDR3: TGCGCCAGCAGCCAAGGGGGACAGGGAAGGGGCTACACCTTC.

Regarding this clone: The same CDR3 is also encoded by other DNA sequences in this sample. The chain couples TRBV5-6 to TRBJ1-5; no clear D. Germline assignment: CDR1 SGHDT and CDR2 YYEEEE. CDR3 length: 15 residues. Trimming removed 0 bases at V and 0 bases at J, with 7 bases between. In DNA form, the CDR3 reads TGTGCCAGCAGCTTGGCCGGGGATAGCAATCAGCCCCAGCATTTT. Amino acid sequence: CASSLAGDSNQPQHF.

The J gene is TRBJ1-5, the V gene TRBV9; weak D call: TRBD1 (6 bases). This CDR3 has 15 amino acids. CDR1 is SGDLS, CDR2 YYNGEE, per germline. Trimming removed 7 bases from V and 4 bases from J, with 18 bases in between. The DNA of the CDR3 is TGTGCCAGCTCCCGGGGAGGGGGACCGAATCAGCCCCAGCATTTT. Protein: CASSRGGGPNQPQHF.

The chain joins TRBV14 to TRBJ2-1; D not certain. The ends were cut back, 0 bases at V and 9 bases at J, with 9 bases in the middle. CDR3 length equals 13 residues. Germline CDR1 reads SGHDN; CDR2 reads FVKESK. The CDR3 coding sequence is TGTGCCAGCAGCCAAGAGTTAAGAGGTGAGCAGTTCTTC. Translating it yields CASSQELRGEQFF.